This TCR beta chain was recovered during a study of blood T cell repertoires in COVID-19. Per the original methods: Estimation of nucleated cell counts was performed using reference gene primer amplification. Repertoires were generated with immunoSEQ multiplex PCR, while TCRdb's copy carries only in-frame clones and drops some. From that table come the V and J calls and clone size; the DNA was used to work out D and trimming. The sample consists of roughly 76,000 clones, roughly 84% of them appearing once. The CDR3 totals 15 residues. V shed 0 bases and J shed 1 base, with 12 bases lying between them. Germline V gene sequence: CDR1 SQVTM, CDR2 ANQGSEA.

Sequenced sample: peripheral blood. The chain combines TRBV29-1 with TRBJ1-1, with D perhaps TRBD1 (5 bases). This clonotype was sampled from a woman older than 75 with active or convalescent COVID-19. The chain's CDR3 is CSVEDKGRKNTEAFF. The DNA for the CDR3 is TGCAGCGTTGAAGATAAGGGGAGGAAGAACACTGAAGCTTTCTTT. Using reference TRBV29-1 and TRBJ1-1 for the parts outside the CDR3, the full variable domain is SAVISQKPSRDICQRGTSLTIQCQVDSQVTMMFWYRQQPGQSLTLIATANQGSEATYESGFVIDKFPISRPNLTFSTLTVSNMSPEDSSIYLCSVEDKGRKNTEAFFGQGTRLTVV.